These 19 T cell receptor beta chains came from one sample sequenced in a study of identical twins. TCRdb ran MiXCR on the 5' RACE reads and lists one entry per CDR3 protein. The sample carries roughly 290,000 distinct CDR3 sequences, about 8% recorded once. These records were also assigned to another study, of yellow fever vaccine responses in identical twins.

The sample was memory (CD45RO+) T cells sorted from blood. These receptors were collected from a woman between 18 and 29 years old in good health.

The chain couples TRBV7-6 to TRBJ2-2; D is unclear. Germline CDR1 reads SGHVS; CDR2 reads FNYEAQ. Trimming removed 5 bases from V and 7 bases from J, with 14 bases in between. The CDR3 runs 14 residues. This CDR3 is CASSRLLGFGELFF. CDR3 in DNA: TGTGCCAGCAGCCGCCTCTTGGGGTTCGGGGAGCTGTTTTTT. Together with reference TRBV7-6 and TRBJ2-2, the CDR3 gives the full variable domain: GAGVSQSPRYKVTKRGQDVALRCDPISGHVSLYWYRQALGQGPEFLTYFNYEAQQDKSGLPNDRFSAERPEGSISTLTIQRTEQRDSAMYRCASSRLLGFGELFFGEGSRLTVL.

This clonotype was observed many times. The rearrangement uses TRBV12-3 or TRBV12-4 and TRBJ1-3; D not resolved. This CDR3 spans 12 amino acids. V lost 1 base, J lost 6 bases, and 4 bases lay in between. The CDR3: CASSLGLNTIYF. The CDR3 region has the DNA TGTGCCAGCAGTTTAGGGTTAAACACCATATATTTT.

This clonotype was seen ten or more times. The rearrangement joins TRBV7-9 to TRBJ2-5; a possible D gene is TRBD2 (5 bases). This CDR3 comprises 14 residues. Trimming pared 5 bases from V and 4 bases from J, leaving 14 bases between. CDR1 SEHNR and CDR2 FQNEAQ come from the germline V gene (reference sequence). For the CDR3, the DNA is TGTGCCAGCAGCCCACCGGGGTTTGGAGAGACCCAGTACTTC. It codes for CASSPPGFGETQYF.

This chain links TRBV7-3 with TRBJ2-5; D could derive from TRBD1 or TRBD2 (5 bases each). Germline V gene sequence: CDR1 SGHTA, CDR2 FQGTGA. The CDR3 has 13 residues. V shed 5 bases and J shed 3 bases, with 10 bases lying between them. The CDR3 is CASSRQGEETQYF. For the CDR3, the DNA is TGTGCCAGCAGCCGGCAGGGAGAAGAGACCCAGTACTTC.

This clonotype was counted many times. The rearrangement links TRBV28 to TRBJ2-7, with 7 bases matching TRBD1. The junction had 3 bases not matched to a gene; V was cut back by 6 bases and J by 4 bases. CDR1 is MDHEN, CDR2 SYDVKM, per germline. The CDR3 extends over 12 amino acids. CDR3 bases: TGTGCCAGCAGGACGACAGGGTACGAGCAGTACTTC. Translating it yields CASRTTGYEQYF.

This clonotype was seen at least ten times. The chain recombines TRBV6-1 with TRBJ2-1, with TRBD2 identical over 7 bases. The CDR3 loop spans 14 amino acids. Looked up from germline, CDR1 is MNHNS and CDR2 is SASEGT. V shed 6 bases and J 9 bases; nucleotides not matched to a gene: 11. The CDR3 DNA sequence: TGTGCCAGCAGAGAGGCGGGAGAAGTGGGTGAGCAGTTCTTC. It translates to CASREAGEVGEQFF.

The chain is built from TRBV7-9 and TRBJ2-2; D may be TRBD2 (6 bases). The V end was cut by 3 bases, the J end by 1 base, with 6 bases between. Germline V CDR1 and CDR2: SEHNR, FQNEAQ (reference sequence). The CDR3 sequence is 14 residues long. The CDR3 bases are TGTGCCAGCAGCTTTAGCGGGAACACCGGGGAGCTGTTTTTT. Amino acids: CASSFSGNTGELFF.

This clonotype was found many times. J is TRBJ1-2 and V is TRBV10-3; possible D gene TRBD1, 5 bases. V was shortened by 5 bases and J by 2 bases, with 6 bases between the two germline ends. The CDR3 loop spans 12 amino acids. Per germline, CDR1 ENHRY and CDR2 SYGVKD. The DNA of the CDR3 is TGTGCCATCAGTTCAGGGAACTATGGCTACACCTTC. Translated, it gives CAISSGNYGYTF.

This clonotype occurred many times. The V gene is TRBV7-2, the J gene TRBJ2-1; 10 positions agree with TRBD2. The ends lost 2 bases at V and 4 bases at J; junction bases unmatched: 8. From germline, CDR1 is SGHTA and CDR2 FQGNSA. There are 17 residues in the CDR3. The CDR3 is CASSLYFASGSYNEQFF. The CDR3, as DNA: TGTGCCAGCAGCTTATACTTCGCTAGCGGGAGTTACAATGAGCAGTTCTTC. Full variable domain (missing parts from reference TRBV7-2 and TRBJ2-1): GAGVSQSPSNKVTEKGKDVELRCDPISGHTALYWYRQSLGQGLEFLIYFQGNSAPDKSGLPSDRFSAERTGGSVSTLTIQRTQQEDSAVYLCASSLYFASGSYNEQFFGPGTRLTVL.

The rearrangement uses TRBV5-5 and TRBJ2-7; no definite D call. The germline gives CDR1 SGHKS, CDR2 YYEKEE (reference sequence). Trimming cost V 0 bases and J 0 bases, with 13 bases left between them. The CDR3 is made up of 16 amino acids. CDR3 DNA: TGTGCCAGCAGCTTGGGGGCCAGAGCCAGCTCCTACGAGCAGTACGTC. This codes for CASSLGARASSYEQYV.

V and J are TRBV6-1 and TRBJ2-1, with 10 bases identical to TRBD2. The CDR3 covers 15 residues. Germline V gene lookup returns CDR1 MNHNS and CDR2 SASEGT. Trimming at V came to 4 bases and at J to 6 bases, leaving 6 bases not matched to a gene. The CDR3 region is CASSASGRATNEQFF. CDR3 DNA sequence: TGTGCCAGCAGTGCCAGCGGGAGGGCCACCAATGAGCAGTTCTTC.

The chain has TRBV5-6 and TRBJ2-3, with TRBD2 matching 12 bases. V lost 0 bases, J lost 0 bases, and 5 bases stayed unmatched. This CDR3 is built from 18 residues. Germline CDR1 reads SGHDT; CDR2 reads YYEEEE. The chain's CDR3 is CASSLGGLAGTSTDTQYF. For the CDR3, the DNA is TGTGCCAGCAGCTTGGGAGGACTAGCGGGGACTAGCACAGATACGCAGTATTTT.

This clonotype was seen more than once but under ten times. The rearrangement uses TRBV27 and TRBJ2-7; 7 bases line up with TRBD2. The CDR3 loop spans 14 amino acids. CDR1 is MNHEY, CDR2 SMNVEV, per germline (reference sequence). Unmatched junction bases numbered 5, after V lost 4 bases and J lost 2 bases. The CDR3 DNA reads TGTGCCAGCAGTTCAGGGAGGGACGCCTACGAGCAGTACGTC. This encodes CASSSGRDAYEQYV.

This clonotype was counted only a few times. This sequence joins TRBV7-3 and TRBJ2-1; D gene uncertain. The CDR3 runs to 15 residues. The germline CDR1 and CDR2 sequences are SGHTA and FQGTGA. V was trimmed by 5 bases and J by 6 bases, leaving 17 bases between them. CDR3 region: CASSSTKGPRNEQFF. CDR3 sequence (DNA): TGTGCCAGCAGCAGCACCAAAGGGCCCCGCAATGAGCAGTTCTTC.

The V and J genes are TRBV28 and TRBJ2-2; possible D gene TRBD1, 8 bases. Trimming shortened V by 7 bases and J by 3 bases, and 12 bases separated the two germline ends. The CDR3 has 14 amino acids. Germline values: CDR1 MDHEN, CDR2 SYDVKM. CDR3 nucleotide sequence: TGTGCCAGCAATACAGGGGGGGACACCGGGGAGCTGTTTTTT. This sequence encodes CASNTGGDTGELFF.

This clonotype has a count of ten or more. This sequence joins TRBV14 and TRBJ2-3, with 8 bases lining up with TRBD1. The CDR3 contains 16 residues. From germline, CDR1 is SGHDN and CDR2 FVKESK. The V gene end was trimmed by 0 bases and the J gene end by 3 bases; junction bases not matched to a gene: 5. The CDR3 sequence is CASSQEPGQVTDTQYF. The CDR3, as DNA: TGTGCCAGCAGCCAAGAACCGGGACAGGTGACAGATACGCAGTATTTT. Full variable domain (outside the CDR3, taken from reference TRBV14 and TRBJ2-3): EAGVTQFPSHSVIEKGQTVTLRCDPISGHDNLYWYRRVMGKEIKFLLHFVKESKQDESGMPNNRFLAERTGGTYSTLKVQPAELEDSGVYFCASSQEPGQVTDTQYFGPGTRLTVL.

The sample holds many counts of this clonotype. The chain couples TRBV12-3 or TRBV12-4 to TRBJ1-1; D is ambiguous. The CDR3 has 15 amino acids. V lost 6 bases and J 0 bases, leaving 14 bases between the germline ends. CDR3 nucleotides: TGTGCCAGCAGCCCCGGCCGGCTGCTGAACACTGAAGCTTTCTTT. It codes for CASSPGRLLNTEAFF.

The genes are TRBV20-1 and TRBJ2-7; 7 bases match TRBD2. Germline CDR1 is DFQATT and CDR2 is SNEGSKA (reference sequence). This CDR3 spans 14 amino acids. V shed 2 bases and J 6 bases; nucleotides not matched to a gene: 10. In nucleotides, the CDR3 is TGCAGTGCTAGATCCGGCAGGGAGGGTGGCGAGCAGTACTTC. It yields the protein CSARSGREGGEQYF.

This clonotype has at least ten counts. The chain combines TRBV24-1 with TRBJ1-5, with unresolved D. The CDR3 runs to 15 residues. Trimming took off 9 bases at V and 0 bases at J, with 14 bases between the two ends. Germline CDR1 KGHDR, CDR2 SFDVKD. Here the CDR3 reads CATQDASSSNQPQHF. The CDR3 nucleotides read TGTGCCACCCAGGACGCCTCCTCTAGCAATCAGCCCCAGCATTTT.